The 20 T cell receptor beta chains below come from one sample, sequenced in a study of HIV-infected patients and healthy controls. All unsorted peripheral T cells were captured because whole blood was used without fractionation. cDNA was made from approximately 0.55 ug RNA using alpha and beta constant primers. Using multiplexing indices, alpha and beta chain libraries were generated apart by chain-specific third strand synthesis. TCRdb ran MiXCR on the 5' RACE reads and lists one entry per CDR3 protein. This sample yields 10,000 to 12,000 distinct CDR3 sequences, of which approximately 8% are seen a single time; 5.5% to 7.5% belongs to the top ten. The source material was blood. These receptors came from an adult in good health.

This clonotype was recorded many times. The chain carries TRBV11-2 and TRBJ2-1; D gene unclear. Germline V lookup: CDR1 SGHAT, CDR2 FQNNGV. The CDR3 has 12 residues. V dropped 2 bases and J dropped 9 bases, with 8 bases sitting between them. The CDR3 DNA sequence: TGTGCCAGCAGCTTAAGGTGGAGTGAGCAGTTCTTC. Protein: CASSLRWSEQFF. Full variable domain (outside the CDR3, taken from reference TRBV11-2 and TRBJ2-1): EAGVAQSPRYKIIEKRQSVAFWCNPISGHATLYWYQQILGQGPKLLIQFQNNGVVDDSQLPKDRFSAERLKGVDSTLKIQPAKLEDSAVYLCASSLRWSEQFFGPGTRLTVL.

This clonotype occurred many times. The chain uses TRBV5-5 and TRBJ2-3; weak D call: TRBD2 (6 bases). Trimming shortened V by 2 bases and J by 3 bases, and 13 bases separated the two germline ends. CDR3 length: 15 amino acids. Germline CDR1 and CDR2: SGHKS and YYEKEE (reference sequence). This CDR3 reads CASSFRGTPTDTQYF. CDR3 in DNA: TGTGCCAGCAGCTTCCGGGGGACTCCTACAGATACGCAGTATTTT.

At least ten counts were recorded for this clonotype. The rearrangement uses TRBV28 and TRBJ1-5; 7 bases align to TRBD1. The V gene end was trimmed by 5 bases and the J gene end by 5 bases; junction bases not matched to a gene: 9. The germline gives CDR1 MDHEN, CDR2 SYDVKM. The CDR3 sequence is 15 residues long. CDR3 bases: TGTGCCAGCAGTCGAGGCGACAGGGCGGATCAGCCCCAGCATTTT. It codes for CASSRGDRADQPQHF.

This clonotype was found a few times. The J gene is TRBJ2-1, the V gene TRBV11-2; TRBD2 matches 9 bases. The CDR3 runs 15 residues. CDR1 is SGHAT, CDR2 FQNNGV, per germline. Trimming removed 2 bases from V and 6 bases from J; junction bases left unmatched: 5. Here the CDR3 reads CASSLWASGTNEQFF. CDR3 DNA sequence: TGTGCCAGCAGCTTATGGGCTAGCGGGACCAATGAGCAGTTCTTC.

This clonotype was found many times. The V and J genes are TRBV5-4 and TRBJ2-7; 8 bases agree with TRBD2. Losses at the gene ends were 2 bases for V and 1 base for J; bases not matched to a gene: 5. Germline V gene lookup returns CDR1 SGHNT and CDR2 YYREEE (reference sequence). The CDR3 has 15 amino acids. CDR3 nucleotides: TGTGCCAGCAGCTTTGCCGGGGGGGCGTCCTACGAGCAGTACTTC. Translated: CASSFAGGASYEQYF. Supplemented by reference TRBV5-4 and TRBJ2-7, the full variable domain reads ETGVTQSPTHLIKTRGQQVTLRCSSQSGHNTVSWYQQALGQGPQFIFQYYREEENGRGNFPPRFSGLQFPNYSSELNVNALELDDSALYLCASSFAGGASYEQYFGPGTRLTVT.

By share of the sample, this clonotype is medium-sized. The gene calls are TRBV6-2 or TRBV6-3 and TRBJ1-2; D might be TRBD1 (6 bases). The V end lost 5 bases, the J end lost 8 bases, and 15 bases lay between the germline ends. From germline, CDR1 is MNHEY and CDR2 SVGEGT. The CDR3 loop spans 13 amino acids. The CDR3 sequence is CASSPTGAVGYTF. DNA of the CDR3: TGTGCCAGCAGTCCGACAGGAGCCGTCGGCTACACCTTC.

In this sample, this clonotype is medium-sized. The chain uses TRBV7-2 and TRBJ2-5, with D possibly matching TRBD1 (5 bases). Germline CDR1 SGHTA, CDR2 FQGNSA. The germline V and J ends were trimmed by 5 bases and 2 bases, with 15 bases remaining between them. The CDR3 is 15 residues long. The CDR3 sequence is CASSPNPQGQETQYF. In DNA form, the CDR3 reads TGTGCCAGCAGCCCAAACCCCCAGGGTCAAGAGACCCAGTACTTC.

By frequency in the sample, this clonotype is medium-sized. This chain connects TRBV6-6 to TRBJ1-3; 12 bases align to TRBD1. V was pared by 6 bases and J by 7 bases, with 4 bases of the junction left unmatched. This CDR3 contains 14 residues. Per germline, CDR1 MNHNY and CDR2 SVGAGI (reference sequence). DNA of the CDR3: TGTGCCAGCAGACTGGGACAGGGGGCGAACACCATATATTTT. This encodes CASRLGQGANTIYF.

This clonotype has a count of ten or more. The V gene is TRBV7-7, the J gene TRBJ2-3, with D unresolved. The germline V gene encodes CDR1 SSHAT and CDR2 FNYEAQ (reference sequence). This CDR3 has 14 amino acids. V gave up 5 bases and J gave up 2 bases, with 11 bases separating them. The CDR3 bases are TGTGCCAGCAGCCCGACTGGGCCCACAGATACGCAGTATTTT. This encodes CASSPTGPTDTQYF.

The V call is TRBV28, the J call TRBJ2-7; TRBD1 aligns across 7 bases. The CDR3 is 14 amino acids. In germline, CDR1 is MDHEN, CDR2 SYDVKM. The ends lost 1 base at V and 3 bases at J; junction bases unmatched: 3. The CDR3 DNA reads TGTGCCAGCAGTTTATCCCCAGGGGGCTACGAGCAGTACTTC. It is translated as CASSLSPGGYEQYF.

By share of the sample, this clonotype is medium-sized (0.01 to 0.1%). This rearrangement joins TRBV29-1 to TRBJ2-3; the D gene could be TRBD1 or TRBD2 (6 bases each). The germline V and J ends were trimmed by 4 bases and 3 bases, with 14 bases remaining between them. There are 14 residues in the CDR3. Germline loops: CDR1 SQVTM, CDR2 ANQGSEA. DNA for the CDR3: TGCAGCGTTGTTGGAGGGGGGAGGACAGATACGCAGTATTTT. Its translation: CSVVGGGRTDTQYF.

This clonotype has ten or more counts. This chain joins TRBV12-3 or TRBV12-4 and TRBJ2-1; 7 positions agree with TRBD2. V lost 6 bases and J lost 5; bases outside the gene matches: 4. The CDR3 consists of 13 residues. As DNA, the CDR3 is TGTGCCAGCAGCCTCGGACTAGACAATGAGCAGTTCTTC. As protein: CASSLGLDNEQFF.

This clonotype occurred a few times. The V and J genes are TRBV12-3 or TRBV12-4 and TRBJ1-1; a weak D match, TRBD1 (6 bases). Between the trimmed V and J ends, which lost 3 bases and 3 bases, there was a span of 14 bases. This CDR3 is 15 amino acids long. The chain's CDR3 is CASSLRRGSDTEAFF. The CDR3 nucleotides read TGTGCCAGCAGTTTGCGGAGGGGGTCGGACACTGAAGCTTTCTTT.

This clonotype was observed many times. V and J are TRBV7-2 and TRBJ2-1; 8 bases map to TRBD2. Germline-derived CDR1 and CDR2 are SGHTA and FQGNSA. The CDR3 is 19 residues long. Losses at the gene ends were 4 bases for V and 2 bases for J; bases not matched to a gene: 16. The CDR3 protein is CASSSPKREMWSPYNEQFF. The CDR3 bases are TGTGCCAGCAGCTCCCCCAAGCGGGAGATGTGGAGCCCCTACAATGAGCAGTTCTTC.

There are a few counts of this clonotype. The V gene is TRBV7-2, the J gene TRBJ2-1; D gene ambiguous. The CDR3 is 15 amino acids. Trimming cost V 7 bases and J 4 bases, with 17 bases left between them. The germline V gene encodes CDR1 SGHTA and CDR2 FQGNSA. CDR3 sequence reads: CASTKPPPGYNEQFF. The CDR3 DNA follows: TGTGCCAGCACCAAACCCCCCCCAGGATACAATGAGCAGTTCTTC.

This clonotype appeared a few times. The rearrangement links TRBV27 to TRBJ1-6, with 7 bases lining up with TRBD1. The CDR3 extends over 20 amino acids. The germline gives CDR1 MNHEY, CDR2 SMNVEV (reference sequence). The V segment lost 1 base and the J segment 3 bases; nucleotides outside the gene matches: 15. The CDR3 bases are TGTGCCAGCAGTTTATACTACAGGGGTCCGCGCGGGGACTATAATTCACCCCTCCACTTT. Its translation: CASSLYYRGPRGDYNSPLHF.

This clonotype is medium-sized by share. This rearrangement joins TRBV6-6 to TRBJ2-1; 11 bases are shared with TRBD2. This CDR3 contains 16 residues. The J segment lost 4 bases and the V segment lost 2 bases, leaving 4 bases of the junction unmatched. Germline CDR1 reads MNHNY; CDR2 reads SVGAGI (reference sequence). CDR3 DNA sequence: TGTGCCAGCAGTTACAGTAGCGGGGGGGGTTACAATGAGCAGTTCTTC. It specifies CASSYSSGGGYNEQFF.

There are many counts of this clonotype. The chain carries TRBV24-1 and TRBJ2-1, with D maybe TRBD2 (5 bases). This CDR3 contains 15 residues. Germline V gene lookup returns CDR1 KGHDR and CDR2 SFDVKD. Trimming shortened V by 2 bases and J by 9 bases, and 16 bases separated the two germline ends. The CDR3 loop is CATSDSRTGDFEQFF. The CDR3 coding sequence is TGTGCCACCAGTGATTCGAGGACTGGAGACTTTGAGCAGTTCTTC.

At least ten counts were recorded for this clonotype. The CDR3 protein is CASSSGGPYGEQFF. The CDR3 region has the DNA TGTGCCAGTAGTTCGGGAGGGCCTTACGGTGAGCAGTTCTTC. The rearrangement uses TRBV19 and TRBJ2-1, with 8 bases that match TRBD2. This CDR3 is built from 14 residues. J was trimmed by 9 bases and V by 5 bases; bases with no gene match: 9. Germline loops: CDR1 LNHDA, CDR2 SQIVND (reference sequence). The whole variable domain, filled in from reference TRBV19 and TRBJ2-1, reads DGGITQSPKYLFRKEGQNVTLSCEQNLNHDAMYWYRQDPGQGLRLIYYSQIVNDFQKGDIAEGYSVSREKKESFPLTVTSAQKNPTAFYLCASSSGGPYGEQFFGPGTRLTVL.

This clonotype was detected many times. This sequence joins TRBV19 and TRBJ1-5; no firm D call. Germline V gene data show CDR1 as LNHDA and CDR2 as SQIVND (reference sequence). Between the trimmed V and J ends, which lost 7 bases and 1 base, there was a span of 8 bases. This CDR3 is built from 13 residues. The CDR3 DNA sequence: TGTGCCAGTAAAGGACGGAGCAATCAGCCCCAGCATTTT. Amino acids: CASKGRSNQPQHF.